These 24 T cell receptor beta chains share one sample of origin, sequenced in a study of T cell repertoires in cytomegalovirus infection. TCRdb processed the reads anew with MiXCR; each CDR3 protein has one entry. In the table there are some 100,000 distinct CDR3 sequences, 20% to 30% of which are singletons. Sequencing was carried out using CD8+ T cells from PBMCs. These receptors were collected from a human donor in good health (CMV status not recorded). Some clones in this sample may be carry-over from other donors' samples.

CDR3 residues: CASSILVGGANSPLHF. For the CDR3, the DNA is TGTGCCAGTAGTATTCTCGTGGGGGGCGCAAACTCACCCCTCCACTTT. J is TRBJ1-6 and V is TRBV19; tentative D call: TRBD1 (6 bases). CDR3 size: 16 residues. Germline lookup yields CDR1 LNHDA and CDR2 SQIVND (reference sequence). Trimming removed 3 bases from V and 10 bases from J, with 19 bases in between.

This clonotype has at least ten counts. The V call is TRBV4-1, the J call TRBJ1-1; TRBD1 agrees at 7 bases. The CDR3 spans 15 residues. Trimming cost V 0 bases and J 3 bases; bases outside gene matches: 4. Germline V gene sequence: CDR1 MGHRA, CDR2 YSYEKL. CDR3 nucleotides: TGCGCCAGCAGCCAAGATGAGGGGGCCTACACTGAAGCTTTCTTT. As protein: CASSQDEGAYTEAFF.

This clonotype was detected ten times or more. V gene TRBV7-2 combines with J gene TRBJ2-7; D gene uncertain. Germline CDR1 SGHTA, CDR2 FQGNSA. V lost 2 bases and J 7 bases, leaving 15 bases between the germline ends. The CDR3 runs 14 residues. The CDR3 bases are TGTGCCAGCAGCTTACGGCCGTTTGGTTGGGAGCAGTACTTC. Translated, it gives CASSLRPFGWEQYF.

This clonotype has just a few counts. The chain joins TRBV28 to TRBJ1-6; 12 bases are shared with TRBD1. V shed 8 bases, J shed 1 base, and the junction held 12 bases outside the gene matches. The germline gives CDR1 MDHEN, CDR2 SYDVKM. The length of the CDR3 is 19 residues. DNA for the CDR3: TGTGCCAGCCTTTCCCCGGGACAGGGGGCGCTGTCCTATAATTCACCCCTCCACTTT. It is translated as CASLSPGQGALSYNSPLHF.

This clonotype was seen more than once but under ten times. J is TRBJ2-7 and V is TRBV28, with D unresolved. Germline lookup yields CDR1 MDHEN and CDR2 SYDVKM. V was cut by 6 bases and J by 5 bases, with 11 bases left in between. There are 12 residues in the CDR3. The CDR3 region has the DNA TGTGCCAGCAGCCACCCCCCCCACGAGCAGTACTTC. This codes for CASSHPPHEQYF.

V usage is TRBV12-3 or TRBV12-4 and J usage is TRBJ2-5, with a possible D match to TRBD2 (6 bases). Trimming took off 7 bases at V and 5 bases at J, with 20 bases between the two ends. CDR3 length equals 15 residues. The CDR3 region has the DNA TGTGCCAGCAAGATCCTCAGAGGCGGGGTGGAGACCCAGTACTTC. Amino acids: CASKILRGGVETQYF.

This clonotype came up a few times. The chain uses TRBV2 and TRBJ2-3, with 11 bases aligning to TRBD2. This CDR3 has 15 residues. The junction had 3 bases not matched to a gene; V was cut back by 4 bases and J by 3 bases. CDR1 SNHLY and CDR2 FYNNEI come from the germline V gene. CDR3 coding DNA: TGTGCCAGCAGTGGTGCTAGCGGGGGGACAGATACGCAGTATTTT. Translating gives CASSGASGGTDTQYF.

The chain links TRBV4-2 to TRBJ2-1; D unclear. This CDR3 spans 14 amino acids. Germline CDR1 LGHNA, CDR2 YNFKEQ. Trimming stripped 0 bases from V and 6 bases from J, with 9 bases between. DNA for the CDR3: TGTGCCAGCAGCCAAGATTTGGCTGGCAATGAGCAGTTCTTC. Its protein product is CASSQDLAGNEQFF.

The chain is built from TRBV6-6 and TRBJ1-1; the match to TRBD1 covers 7 bases. CDR3 length: 13 amino acids. The V gene's germline CDR1 is MNHNY and CDR2 SVGAGI (reference sequence). The J segment lost 4 bases and the V segment lost 8 bases, leaving 7 bases of the junction unmatched. The CDR3 reads CASWGSGGTEAFF. In DNA form, the CDR3 reads TGTGCCAGCTGGGGATCAGGGGGCACTGAAGCTTTCTTT.

This rearrangement joins TRBV12-3 or TRBV12-4 to TRBJ1-5; TRBD1 is a possible D gene (6 bases). The CDR3 spans 16 residues. V was clipped by 6 bases and J by 0 bases, with 15 bases between them. The CDR3 DNA reads TGTGCCAGCAGCCCGGGGGGCCTCTATAGCAATCAGCCCCAGCATTTT. It specifies CASSPGGLYSNQPQHF.

This clonotype was recorded at least ten times. The chain couples TRBV4-2 to TRBJ2-5, with 10 nucleotides matching TRBD1. CDR3 length: 16 amino acids. Germline CDR1 is LGHNA and CDR2 is YNFKEQ. V shed 0 bases, J shed 5 bases, and the junction held 6 bases outside the gene matches. The CDR3 loop reads CASSQDAGTGDETQYF. The CDR3 region has the DNA TGTGCCAGCAGCCAAGACGCCGGGACAGGGGACGAGACCCAGTACTTC.

The DNA of the CDR3 is TGTGCCACCAGCAGAGAGGCATATAGCTCCTACGAGCAGTACTTC. The encoded protein is CATSREAYSSYEQYF. The V gene is TRBV15, the J gene TRBJ2-7; the D is unclear. With 0 bases removed from V and 0 bases from J, the gap between germline ends came to 9 bases. Germline V gene data show CDR1 as LNHNV and CDR2 as YYDKDF (reference sequence). This CDR3 has 15 amino acids.

This clonotype was found a few times. V is TRBV19 and J is TRBJ1-1, with unresolved D. The germline V gene encodes CDR1 LNHDA and CDR2 SQIVND (reference sequence). V lost 3 bases and J lost 0, with 8 bases in between. The CDR3 extends over 14 amino acids. CDR3 protein: CASSMLPMNTEAFF. DNA of the CDR3: TGTGCCAGTAGTATGCTGCCGATGAACACTGAAGCTTTCTTT.

This clonotype has a handful of counts. The chain uses TRBV19 and TRBJ1-1; D remains ambiguous. The CDR3 runs 12 residues. Germline V CDR1 and CDR2: LNHDA, SQIVND (reference sequence). The V gene lost 7 bases and the J gene lost 8 bases, with 14 bases spanning the gap. The CDR3 here is CASIAQDAEAFF. CDR3 coding DNA: TGTGCCAGTATTGCTCAGGACGCCGAAGCTTTCTTT.

Points on this clonotype: A much larger clone is a single base away; this may be a read error. The chain combines TRBV5-4 with TRBJ2-1; D remains unclear. V was cut by 1 base and J by 0 bases, with 11 bases left in between. The CDR3 spans 16 residues. Germline V gives CDR1 SGHNT, CDR2 YYREEE (reference sequence). For the CDR3, the DNA is TGTGCCAGCAGCTTGTCGGGCTTGAGCTCCTACAATGAGCAGTTCTTC. This sequence encodes CASSLSGLSSYNEQFF.

CDR3 sequence: CASSPRKGANEQFF. In DNA form, the CDR3 reads TGTGCCAGCAGTCCAAGGAAGGGAGCTAATGAGCAGTTCTTC. The chain carries TRBV6-2 or TRBV6-3 and TRBJ2-1; a weak D match, TRBD2 (5 bases). Trimming shortened V by 5 bases and J by 7 bases, and 15 bases separated the two germline ends. Germline V gives CDR1 MNHEY, CDR2 SVGEGT. This CDR3 is 14 amino acids long.

This clonotype has at least ten counts. The J gene is TRBJ1-2, the V gene TRBV29-1, with D unclear. The CDR3 has 13 residues. CDR1 and CDR2 (germline): SQVTM, ANQGSEA. The ends were cut back, 4 bases at V and 6 bases at J, with 15 bases in the middle. The CDR3 DNA reads TGCAGCGTTGGGGGTCAAGGCATAAATGGCTACACCTTC. Residues: CSVGGQGINGYTF.

This clonotype occurred a few times. J is TRBJ2-1 and V is TRBV7-9, with 14 bases fitting TRBD2. V dropped 5 bases and J dropped 3; count of bases not matched to a gene: 0. Germline V gives CDR1 SEHNR, CDR2 FQNEAQ (reference sequence). This CDR3 has 15 residues. CDR3 sequence (DNA): TGTGCCAGCAGCGGGACTAGCGGGGGCTACAATGAGCAGTTCTTC. It translates to CASSGTSGGYNEQFF.

This chain connects TRBV14 to TRBJ2-3; D is uncertain. CDR1 is SGHDN, CDR2 FVKESK, per germline. Trimming shortened V by 3 bases and J by 5 bases, and 12 bases separated the two germline ends. The CDR3 consists of 14 residues. CDR3 sequence reads: CASSHRASGDTQYF. CDR3 bases: TGTGCCAGCAGCCACCGGGCTTCGGGAGATACGCAGTATTTT.

This clonotype was recorded many times. At one of its ends the junction is not consistent with the germline gene, which may arise from a read error. This chain joins TRBV7-8 and TRBJ2-1; perhaps TRBD1 as D (6 bases). Germline V gene data show CDR1 as SGHVS and CDR2 as FQNEAQ. This CDR3 is 11 amino acids long. The CDR3 spells CASSTPQGGEF. DNA of the CDR3: TGTGCCAGCAGCACCCCACAGGGTGGGGAATTC.

The chain joins TRBV11-2 to TRBJ2-2; D is unresolved. Germline V lookup: CDR1 SGHAT, CDR2 FQNNGV. The length of the CDR3 is 14 residues. V was trimmed by 4 bases and J by 1 base, leaving 7 bases between them. The CDR3 is CASSSPRNTGELFF. The CDR3 coding sequence is TGTGCCAGCAGCTCTCCGCGGAACACCGGGGAGCTGTTTTTT.

This clonotype was found a few times. The chain recombines TRBV29-1 with TRBJ2-1, with a weak D call TRBD2 (6 bases). This CDR3 contains 13 residues. Trimming cost V 7 bases and J 0 bases, with 10 bases left between them. The germline V gene encodes CDR1 SQVTM and CDR2 ANQGSEA. The CDR3 is CSGGESSYNEQFF. The CDR3 nucleotides are TGCAGCGGGGGGGAGAGCTCCTACAATGAGCAGTTCTTC.

The chain links TRBV5-8 to TRBJ1-2; a weak D match, TRBD1 (6 bases). The V and J ends lost 4 bases and 4 bases respectively, with 14 bases between them. This CDR3 spans 14 amino acids. Germline CDR1 is SGHTS and CDR2 is YDEGEE. This CDR3 reads CASSIQGGGYGYTF. The CDR3 nucleotides read TGTGCCAGCAGCATACAGGGAGGAGGCTATGGCTACACCTTC.

This clonotype showed up just a few times. The gene calls are TRBV5-1 and TRBJ2-5, with D possibly matching TRBD1 (5 bases). Trimming removed 4 bases at V and 5 bases at J, with 12 bases between. The V gene's germline CDR1 is SGHRS and CDR2 YFSETQ. The CDR3 is made up of 13 amino acids. The CDR3 sequence: CASSKAAGETQYF. CDR3 coding DNA: TGCGCCAGCAGCAAGGCAGCAGGGGAGACCCAGTACTTC.